These 27 T cell receptor beta chains came from one sample sequenced in a study of Graves' ophthalmopathy and Graves' hyperthyroidism. Amplification of TCR beta CDR3 regions used RNA transcripts. HTBI primers primed a first-round RT-PCR, and a second-round multiplex PCR followed. TCRdb used MiXCR to reprocess the multiplex PCR reads, holding one entry per CDR3 protein. The table records roughly 300,000 distinct CDR3 sequences, about a sixth of them present only once. Specimen: peripheral blood. These receptors were obtained from an adult man with Graves' ophthalmopathy.

There are many counts of this clonotype. This chain uses TRBV12-3 or TRBV12-4 with TRBJ1-1; no clear D gene. The CDR3 runs 11 residues. The germline V and J ends were trimmed by 7 bases and 7 bases, with 10 bases remaining between them. In nucleotides, the CDR3 is TGTGCCAGCACCCAAGGATTTGAAGCTTTCTTT. It is translated as CASTQGFEAFF.

Many counts were recorded for this clonotype. The genes are TRBV7-9 and TRBJ2-7, with TRBD1 identical over 7 bases. CDR3 length equals 15 residues. Germline V gene lookup returns CDR1 SEHNR and CDR2 FQNEAQ (reference sequence). The junction had 5 bases not matched to a gene; V was cut back by 1 base and J by 2 bases. CDR3 protein: CASSLDRDRPYEQYF. The CDR3 DNA follows: TGTGCCAGCAGCTTAGACCGGGACAGACCCTACGAGCAGTACTTC.

This clonotype appeared many times. The chain carries TRBV5-4 and TRBJ1-6; D call uncertain. The length of the CDR3 is 14 residues. V shed 1 base and J shed 9 bases, with 11 bases lying between them. CDR1 is SGHNT and CDR2 is YYREEE in the germline V gene (reference sequence). The CDR3 DNA sequence: TGTGCCAGCAGCTTGTTCTCGATGGGTTCACCCCTCCACTTT. This sequence encodes CASSLFSMGSPLHF.

In this sample, this clonotype turned up many times. Given a much more abundant clone one base away, this may be a read error. CDR3 residues: CASGQRQGHGYTF. DNA of the CDR3: TGCGCCAGCGGCCAAAGGCAGGGTCATGGCTACACCTTC. The chain links TRBV4-3 to TRBJ1-2, with D tentatively TRBD1 (5 bases). Germline assignment: CDR1 LGHNA and CDR2 YSLEER. The CDR3 extends over 13 amino acids.

In this sample, this clonotype turned up many times. The gene calls are TRBV30 and TRBJ2-2, with D unresolved. V gave up 0 bases and J gave up 3 bases, with 8 bases separating them. Germline-derived CDR1 and CDR2 are GTSNPN and SVGIG (reference sequence). The CDR3 is made up of 14 amino acids. CDR3 bases: TGTGCCTGGAGTGTACGGTGGGACACCGGGGAGCTGTTTTTT. It is translated as CAWSVRWDTGELFF.

This clonotype was recorded many times. The CDR3 here is CSAREGGRIANYGYTF. The CDR3 bases are TGCAGTGCTAGAGAAGGGGGTCGGATAGCTAACTATGGCTACACCTTC. The J gene is TRBJ1-2, the V gene TRBV20-1, with a tentative D call TRBD1 (6 bases). The CDR3 consists of 16 residues. Trimming pared 0 bases from V and 0 bases from J, leaving 14 bases between. Germline V gene lookup returns CDR1 DFQATT and CDR2 SNEGSKA (reference sequence).

This clonotype was counted many times. This chain connects TRBV24-1 to TRBJ1-2; the match to TRBD1 covers 9 bases. This CDR3 is 13 amino acids long. Germline assignment: CDR1 KGHDR and CDR2 SFDVKD. Germline trimming cut 3 bases from V and 8 bases from J; bases unmatched to any gene: 3. The CDR3: CATSDRTGDGYTF. CDR3 nucleotide sequence: TGTGCCACCAGTGATCGGACAGGGGACGGCTACACCTTC.

Ten or more counts support this clonotype. The chain uses TRBV29-1 and TRBJ2-7, with D tentatively TRBD1 (5 bases). There are 11 residues in the CDR3. V lost 4 bases and J lost 2, with 6 bases in between. Germline V gene lookup returns CDR1 SQVTM and CDR2 ANQGSEA. CDR3 DNA sequence: TGCAGCGTTGTAGGGGCCTACGAGCAGTACTTC. Translating it yields CSVVGAYEQYF.

This clonotype was detected a few times. A much larger clone lies one base from this, so it may be a read error. The V and J genes are TRBV27 and TRBJ1-6; D is uncertain. Deletions cut 0 bases from V and 7 bases from J, with 10 bases between. CDR1 MNHEY and CDR2 SMNVEV come from the germline V gene (reference sequence). This CDR3 region has 15 residues. CDR3: CASSLSGSFNSPLHF. For the CDR3, the DNA is TGTGCCAGCAGTTTATCAGGGTCCTTCAATTCACCCCTCCACTTT.

J is TRBJ2-5 and V is TRBV6-1; D gene ambiguous. Looked up from germline, CDR1 is MNHNS and CDR2 is SASEGT. The CDR3 sequence is 13 residues long. Deletions cut 8 bases from V and 3 bases from J, with 13 bases between. The CDR3 coding sequence is TGTGCCAGCGCGACAAAGATCAAAGAGACCCAGTACTTC. Its translation: CASATKIKETQYF.

There are many counts of this clonotype. The chain couples TRBV6-1 to TRBJ2-5, with D unclear. V gave up 8 bases and J gave up 4 bases, with 8 bases separating them. The CDR3 runs 11 residues. The V gene's germline CDR1 is MNHNS and CDR2 SASEGT. The CDR3 nucleotides are TGTGCCAGCCCCACAGCAGAGACCCAGTACTTC. Amino acid sequence: CASPTAETQYF.

This clonotype was found many times. This rearrangement joins TRBV4-3 to TRBJ1-1, with D unresolved. The CDR3 totals 13 residues. Germline values: CDR1 LGHNA, CDR2 YSLEER. The ends were cut back, 0 bases at V and 10 bases at J, with 12 bases in the middle. The CDR3 here is CASSQDERQRAFF. The CDR3 bases are TGCGCCAGCAGCCAAGATGAACGCCAACGAGCTTTCTTT.

The chain links TRBV6-5 to TRBJ1-2; D unclear. Looked up from germline, CDR1 is MNHEY and CDR2 is SVGAGI. This CDR3 contains 15 residues. The ends were cut back, 0 bases at V and 5 bases at J, with 13 bases in the middle. CDR3 loop: CASSYSSRIEYGYTF. CDR3 nucleotides: TGTGCCAGCAGTTACTCGTCCAGGATTGAGTATGGCTACACCTTC.

This clonotype has a count of ten or more. The chain joins TRBV10-3 to TRBJ1-2; D gene uncertain. This CDR3 is built from 15 residues. Trimming left V 0 bases short and J 0 bases short, with 8 bases between. In germline, CDR1 is ENHRY, CDR2 SYGVKD. DNA for the CDR3: TGTGCCATCAGTGAGTCAACTACAGCTAACTATGGCTACACCTTC. The encoded protein is CAISESTTANYGYTF.

This clonotype was seen repeatedly, ten times or more. The chain employs TRBV6-1 and TRBJ1-1, with TRBD1 matching 7 bases. After removal of 6 bases from V and 4 bases from J, the junction contained 8 bases not matched to a gene. Looked up from germline, CDR1 is MNHNS and CDR2 is SASEGT. This CDR3 spans 14 amino acids. CDR3 nucleotides: TGTGCCAGCAGAACCACAGGGGTCGGCACTGAAGCTTTCTTT. It codes for CASRTTGVGTEAFF.

This clonotype occurred many times. V gene TRBV7-9 combines with J gene TRBJ2-7; the D gene is possibly TRBD1 (6 bases). The CDR3 has 14 amino acids. V lost 5 bases, J lost 0 bases, and 11 bases lay in between. Looked up from germline, CDR1 is SEHNR and CDR2 is FQNEAQ (reference sequence). CDR3 loop: CASSRRTDSYEQYF. The CDR3 DNA is TGTGCCAGCAGCCGAAGGACAGACTCCTACGAGCAGTACTTC.

This clonotype was counted at least ten times. The V gene is TRBV11-3, the J gene TRBJ2-7; TRBD1 aligns across 11 bases. This CDR3 spans 16 amino acids. V lost 5 bases to trimming and J lost 4 bases; unmatched junction nucleotides: 10. Germline loops: CDR1 SGHNT, CDR2 YENEEA. The CDR3 DNA reads TGTGCCAGCAGCCTACCCCCGGGACAGGGGGTTTACGAGCAGTACTTC. This sequence encodes CASSLPPGQGVYEQYF.

In this sample, this clonotype turned up many times. This sequence joins TRBV15 and TRBJ2-5; TRBD2 matches at 7 bases. This CDR3 spans 19 amino acids. Per germline, CDR1 LNHNV and CDR2 YYDKDF (reference sequence). V was pared by 0 bases and J by 0 bases, with 13 bases of the junction left unmatched. CDR3 sequence: CATSRDLGRGTGYQETQYF. The CDR3 nucleotides are TGTGCCACCAGCAGAGATCTTGGGCGGGGGACCGGTTACCAAGAGACCCAGTACTTC. Filled out from reference TRBV15 and TRBJ2-5, the complete variable domain reads DAMVIQNPRYQVTQFGKPVTLSCSQTLNHNVMYWYQQKSSQAPKLLFHYYDKDFNNEADTPDNFQSRRPNTSFCFLDIRSPGLGDTAMYLCATSRDLGRGTGYQETQYFGPGTRLLVL.

There are many counts of this clonotype. The chain couples TRBV7-2 to TRBJ1-6; 8 nucleotides align to TRBD1. The CDR3 consists of 14 residues. Per the germline V gene, CDR1 is SGHTA and CDR2 is FQGNSA. V lost 1 base and J lost 10; bases outside the gene matches: 3. CDR3 DNA: TGTGCCAGCAGCTTAGGGACAGGGTTATCACCCCTCCACTTT. Translation gives CASSLGTGLSPLHF.

This clonotype was picked up a small number of times. The chain couples TRBV28 to TRBJ1-6; TRBD1 matches 7 bases. The V and J ends lost 5 bases and 9 bases, in that order; junction bases with no gene match: 13. CDR1 MDHEN and CDR2 SYDVKM come from the germline V gene. The CDR3 is 16 amino acids. The CDR3 loop is CASSPAGQVYRSPLHF. The CDR3 DNA is TGTGCCAGCAGTCCCGCCGGACAGGTCTATCGTTCACCCCTCCACTTT.

The table lists this clonotype with many counts. The V call is TRBV5-1, the J call TRBJ2-2; weak D call: TRBD1 (5 bases). This CDR3 spans 14 amino acids. Germline V CDR1 and CDR2: SGHRS, YFSETQ. V was cut by 4 bases and J by 4 bases, with 11 bases left in between. This CDR3 is CASSPPGITGELFF. The CDR3 DNA reads TGCGCCAGCAGCCCTCCAGGGATCACCGGGGAGCTGTTTTTT.

The V call is TRBV10-3, the J call TRBJ1-2; 8 bases line up with TRBD1. The CDR3 totals 15 residues. The V segment lost 2 bases and the J segment 2 bases; nucleotides outside the gene matches: 4. The germline V gene has CDR1 ENHRY and CDR2 SYGVKD. The CDR3 region is CAISEGQGGNYGYTF. The CDR3 region has the DNA TGTGCCATCAGTGAGGGACAGGGAGGAAACTATGGCTACACCTTC.

This clonotype was seen repeatedly, ten times or more. This chain joins TRBV30 and TRBJ1-2; TRBD1 aligns across 10 bases. J lost 1 base, V lost 4 bases, and 3 bases had no gene match. CDR3 size: 14 residues. Germline V gene sequence: CDR1 GTSNPN, CDR2 SVGIG (reference sequence). CDR3 bases: TGTGCCTGGATGGACAGGGGGTATAACTATGGCTACACCTTC. Translation gives CAWMDRGYNYGYTF. The variable domain in full, with the rest retrieved from reference TRBV30 and TRBJ1-2, is SQTIHQWPATLVQPVGSPLSLECTVEGTSNPNLYWYRQAAGRGLQLLFYSVGIGQISSEVPQNLSASRPQDRQFILSSKKLLLSDSGFYLCAWMDRGYNYGYTFGSGTRLTVV.

This clonotype was detected ten times or more. The CDR3 bases are TGCGCCAGCAGTTGGACGGTCGCCTACGAGCAGTACTTC. Translation gives CASSWTVAYEQYF. J is TRBJ2-7 and V is TRBV5-1, with no clear D. Trimming took off 5 bases at V and 2 bases at J, with 11 bases between the two ends. This CDR3 contains 13 residues. Germline V lookup: CDR1 SGHRS, CDR2 YFSETQ.

This clonotype was detected ten times or more. This chain uses TRBV29-1 with TRBJ2-5; maybe TRBD1 (5 bases). Germline V lookup: CDR1 SQVTM, CDR2 ANQGSEA. This CDR3 is 13 amino acids long. The germline V and J ends were trimmed by 4 bases and 4 bases, with 13 bases remaining between them. As DNA, the CDR3 is TGCAGCGTTGGTCCAGGGTTAGGAGAGACCCAGTACTTC. Its translation is CSVGPGLGETQYF.

This clonotype was seen more than once but under ten times. The rearrangement joins TRBV24-1 to TRBJ2-5, with D hard to call. Trimming removed 4 bases from V and 2 bases from J, with 13 bases in between. Germline CDR1 reads KGHDR; CDR2 reads SFDVKD. The CDR3 length is 15 residues. CDR3 coding DNA: TGTGCCACCAGTGACCGGACGGGCTTACAAGAGACCCAGTACTTC. Residues: CATSDRTGLQETQYF.

This clonotype was observed at least ten times. This chain links TRBV7-6 with TRBJ1-3; D may be TRBD1 (5 bases). Trimming removed 5 bases from V and 1 base from J, with 15 bases in between. Germline V gives CDR1 SGHVS, CDR2 FNYEAQ. This CDR3 comprises 16 residues. The CDR3 protein is CASSQRGGGSGNTIYF. CDR3 nucleotide sequence: TGTGCCAGCAGCCAACGGGGCGGGGGGTCTGGAAACACCATATATTTT.